This T cell receptor beta chain was captured in a study of blood T cell repertoires in COVID-19. Overall study context: Whether acute or convalescent, the COVID-19 samples came from the United States, Italy and Spain. PBMCs, B-cell-depleted T cells, or T cells provided the cDNA or gDNA that made up the material.

In the original processing: The authors estimated nucleated cell counts from reference gene primer amplification. TCRdb's table, derived via immunoSEQ multiplex PCR, lists solely in-frame clones and lacks some. Clone size and V and J calls were adopted from that table, with D and trimming inferred from the DNA. The table has 100,000 to 150,000 clones, approximately 77% seen once. Sequencing used peripheral blood. The TCR comes from a human donor in a cohort sampled during active COVID-19.

CDR3 DNA sequence: TGTGCCTGGAGTCGACAGGACGAGCAGTACTTC. It codes for CAWSRQDEQYF. The V and J genes are TRBV30 and TRBJ2-7; TRBD1 might be the D (6 bases). CDR1 and CDR2 (germline): GTSNPN, SVGIG (reference sequence). Trimming took off 2 bases at V and 5 bases at J, with 7 bases between the two ends. The CDR3 is 11 amino acids.